This note documents a single T cell receptor (beta chain) sequence. V shed 5 bases and J shed 0 bases, with 10 bases lying between them. The V gene's germline CDR1 is SGHVS and CDR2 FNYEAQ. This CDR3 has 14 residues. These data belong to a study of PD-L1 blockade in urothelial cancer. Study as a whole: When patients started atezolizumab at some point between 2013 and 2015, it was given at 1,200 mg intravenously every 3 weeks.

Clones were sequenced by immunoSEQ multiplex PCR, and TCRdb holds only the in-frame ones, with some missing. The sample has about 32,000 clones; roughly 38% are singletons. The J gene is TRBJ1-1, the V gene TRBV7-6; D is perhaps TRBD1 (6 bases). The source of this sequence is a man in his sixties with urothelial cancer. The specimen comprised tumor tissue, sampled before atezolizumab (anti-PD-L1) treatment. The CDR3 loop is CASSGDMLNTEAFF. In DNA form, the CDR3 reads TGTGCCAGCAGCGGGGACATGTTGAACACTGAAGCTTTCTTT.